This T cell receptor (beta chain) derives from a study of blood T cells in healthy people across ages. A second PCR of roughly 7 to 11 cycles used a sample-barcoded 5' primer and a J-beta primer mix. One entry per CDR3 protein results from TCRdb running MiXCR on the 5' RACE reads. This sample yields 1.5 million or so distinct CDR3 sequences, of which roughly two fifths are seen a single time; over 3.5% belongs to the top ten. V dropped 6 bases and J dropped 0; count of bases not matched to a gene: 1. The CDR3 sequence is 13 residues long. Germline assignment: CDR1 ENHRY and CDR2 SYGVKD. What was sequenced was blood. The chain is built from TRBV10-3 and TRBJ2-7; 8 nucleotides match TRBD2. The source of this sequence is a young woman in good health. The CDR3, as DNA: TGTGCCATCAGCGGGAGGGCCTCCTACGAGCAGTACTTC. Translated: CAISGRASYEQYF.